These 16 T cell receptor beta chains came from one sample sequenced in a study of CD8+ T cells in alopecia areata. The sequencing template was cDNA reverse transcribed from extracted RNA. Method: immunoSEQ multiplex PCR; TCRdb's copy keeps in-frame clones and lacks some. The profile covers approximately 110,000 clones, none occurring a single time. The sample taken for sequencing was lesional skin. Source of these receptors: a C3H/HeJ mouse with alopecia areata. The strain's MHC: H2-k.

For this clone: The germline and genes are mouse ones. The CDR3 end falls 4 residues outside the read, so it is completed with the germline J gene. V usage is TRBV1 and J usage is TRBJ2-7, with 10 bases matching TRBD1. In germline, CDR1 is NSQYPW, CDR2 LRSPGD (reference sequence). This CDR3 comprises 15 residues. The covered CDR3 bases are TGCACCTGCAGTGCAGGGGGGACAGGGGAGTAT. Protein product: CTCSAGGTGEY. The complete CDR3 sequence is CTCSAGGTGEYEQYF. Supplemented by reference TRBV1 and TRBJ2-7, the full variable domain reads VTLLEQNPRWRLVPRGQAVNLRCILKNSQYPWMSWYQQDLQKQLQWLFTLRSPGDKEVKSLPGADYLATRVTDTELRLQVANMSQGRTLYCTCSAGGTGEYEQYFGPGTRLTVL.

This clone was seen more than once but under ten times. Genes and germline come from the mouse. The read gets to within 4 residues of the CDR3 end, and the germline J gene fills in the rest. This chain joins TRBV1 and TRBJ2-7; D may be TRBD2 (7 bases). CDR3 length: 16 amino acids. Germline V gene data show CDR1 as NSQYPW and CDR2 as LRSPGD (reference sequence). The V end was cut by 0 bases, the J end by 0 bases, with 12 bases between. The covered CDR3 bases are TGCACCTGCAGTGCAGAAGGGGGGGACATCTCCTAT. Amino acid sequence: CTCSAEGGDISY. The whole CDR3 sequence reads CTCSAEGGDISYEQYF.

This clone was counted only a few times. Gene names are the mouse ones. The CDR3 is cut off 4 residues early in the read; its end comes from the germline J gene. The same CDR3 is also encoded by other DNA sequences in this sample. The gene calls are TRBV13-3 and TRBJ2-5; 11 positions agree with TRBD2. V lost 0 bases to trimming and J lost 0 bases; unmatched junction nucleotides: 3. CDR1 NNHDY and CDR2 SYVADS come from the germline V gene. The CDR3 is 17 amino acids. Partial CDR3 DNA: TGTGCCAGCAGTGATGCGGGGACTGGGGGCAACCAAGAC. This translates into CASSDAGTGGNQD. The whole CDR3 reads CASSDAGTGGNQDTQYF.

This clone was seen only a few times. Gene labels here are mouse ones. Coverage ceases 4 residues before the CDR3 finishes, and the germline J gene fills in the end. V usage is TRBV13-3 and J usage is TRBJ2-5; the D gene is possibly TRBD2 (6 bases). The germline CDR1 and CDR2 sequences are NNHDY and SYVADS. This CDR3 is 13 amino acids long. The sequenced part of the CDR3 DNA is TGTGCCAGCAGTGGGGACTCCATGGAC. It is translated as CASSGDSMD. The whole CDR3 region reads CASSGDSMDTQYF. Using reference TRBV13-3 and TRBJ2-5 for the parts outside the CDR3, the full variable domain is EAAVTQSPRSKVAVTGGKVTLSCHQTNNHDYMYWYRQDTGHGLRLIHYSYVADSTEKGDIPDGYKASRPSQENFSLILELASLSQTAVYFCASSGDSMDTQYFGPGTRLLVL.

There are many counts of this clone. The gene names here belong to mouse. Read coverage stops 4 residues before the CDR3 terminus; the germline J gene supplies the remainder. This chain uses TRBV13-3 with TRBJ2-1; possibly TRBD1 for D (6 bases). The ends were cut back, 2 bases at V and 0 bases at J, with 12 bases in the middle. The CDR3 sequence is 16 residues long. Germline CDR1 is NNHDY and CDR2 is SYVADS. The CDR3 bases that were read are TGTGCCAGCAGTGACCTATGGGACACTAACTATGCT. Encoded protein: CASSDLWDTNYA. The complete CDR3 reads CASSDLWDTNYAEQFF.

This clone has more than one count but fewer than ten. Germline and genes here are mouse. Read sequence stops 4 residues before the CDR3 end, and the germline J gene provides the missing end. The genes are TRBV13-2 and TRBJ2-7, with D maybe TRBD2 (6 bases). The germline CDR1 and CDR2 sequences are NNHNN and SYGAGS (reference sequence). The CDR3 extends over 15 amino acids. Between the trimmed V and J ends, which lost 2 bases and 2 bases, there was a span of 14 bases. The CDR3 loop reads CASGEPGTPPYEQYF. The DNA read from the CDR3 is TGTGCCAGCGGTGAGCCCGGGACTCCCCCCTAT.

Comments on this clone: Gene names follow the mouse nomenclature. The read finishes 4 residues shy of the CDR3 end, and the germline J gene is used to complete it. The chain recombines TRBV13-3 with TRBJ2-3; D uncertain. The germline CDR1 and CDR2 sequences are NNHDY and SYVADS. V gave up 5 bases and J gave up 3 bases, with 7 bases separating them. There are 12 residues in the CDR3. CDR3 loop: CASRDFAETLYF. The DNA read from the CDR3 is TGTGCCAGCAGAGACTTCGCAGAA.

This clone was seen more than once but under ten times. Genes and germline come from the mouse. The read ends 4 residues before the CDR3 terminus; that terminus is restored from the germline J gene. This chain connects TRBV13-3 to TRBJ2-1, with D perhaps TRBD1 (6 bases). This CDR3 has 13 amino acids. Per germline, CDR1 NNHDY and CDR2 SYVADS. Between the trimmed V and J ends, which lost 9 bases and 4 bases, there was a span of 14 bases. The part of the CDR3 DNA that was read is TGTGCCACCCTAGGACAGAAATATGCT. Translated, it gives CATLGQKYA. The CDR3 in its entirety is CATLGQKYAEQFF.

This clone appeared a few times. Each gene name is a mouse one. The sequenced part of the CDR3 DNA is TGTGCCAGCAGTGATGAGGGACAGCACTCCTAT. This encodes CASSDEGQHSY. The CDR3 in full is CASSDEGQHSYEQYF. The chain is built from TRBV13-3 and TRBJ2-7; 7 bases match TRBD1. Sequencing ends 4 residues short of the CDR3 end; the germline J gene provides the rest. V shed 0 bases and J 0 bases; nucleotides not matched to a gene: 3. The CDR3 spans 15 residues. CDR1 and CDR2 (germline): NNHDY, SYVADS.

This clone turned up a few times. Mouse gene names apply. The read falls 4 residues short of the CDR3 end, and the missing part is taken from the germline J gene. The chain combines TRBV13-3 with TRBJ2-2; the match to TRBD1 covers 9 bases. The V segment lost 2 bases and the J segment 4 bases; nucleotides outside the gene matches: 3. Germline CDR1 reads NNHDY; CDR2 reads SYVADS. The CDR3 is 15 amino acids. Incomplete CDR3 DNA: TGTGCCAGCAGTGAGAACAGGGGGCCCACCGGG. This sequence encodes CASSENRGPTG. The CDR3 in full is CASSENRGPTGQLYF.

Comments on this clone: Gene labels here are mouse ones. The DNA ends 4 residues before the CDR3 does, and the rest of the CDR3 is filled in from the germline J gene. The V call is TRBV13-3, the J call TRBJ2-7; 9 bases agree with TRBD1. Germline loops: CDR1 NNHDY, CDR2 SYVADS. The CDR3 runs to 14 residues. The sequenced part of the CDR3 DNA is TGTGCCAGCAGCCCAGGGACAGGGATTTAT. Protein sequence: CASSPGTGIY. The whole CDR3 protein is CASSPGTGIYEQYF.

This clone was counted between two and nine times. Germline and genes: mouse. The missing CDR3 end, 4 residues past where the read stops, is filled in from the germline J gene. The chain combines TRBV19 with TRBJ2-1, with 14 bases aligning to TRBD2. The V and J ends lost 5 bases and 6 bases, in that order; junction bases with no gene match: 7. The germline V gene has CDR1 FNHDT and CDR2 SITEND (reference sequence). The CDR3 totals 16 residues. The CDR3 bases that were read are TGTGCCAGCAGCCCCGGGACTGGGGGGGCGCGTGCT. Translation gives CASSPGTGGARA. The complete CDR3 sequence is CASSPGTGGARAEQFF.

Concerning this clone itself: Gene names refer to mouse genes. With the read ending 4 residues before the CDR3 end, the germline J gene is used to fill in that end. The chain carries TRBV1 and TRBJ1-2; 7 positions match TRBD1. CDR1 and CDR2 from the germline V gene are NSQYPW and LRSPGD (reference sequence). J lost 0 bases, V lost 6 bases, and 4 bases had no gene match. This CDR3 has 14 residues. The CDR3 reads CTCRGQGANSDYTF. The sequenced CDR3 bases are TGCACCTGCAGGGGGCAGGGGGCAAACTCC.

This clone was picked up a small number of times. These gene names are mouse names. CDR3 residues: CASSIGTGVGAETLYF. The sequenced part of the CDR3 DNA is TGTGCCAGCAGTATAGGGACAGGGGTGGGTGCAGAA. The rearrangement links TRBV19 to TRBJ2-3, with 9 bases identical to TRBD1. The CDR3 end falls 4 residues outside the read, so it is completed with the germline J gene. Germline CDR1 and CDR2: FNHDT and SITEND (reference sequence). This CDR3 is built from 16 residues. The junction had 3 bases not matched to a gene; V was cut back by 0 bases and J by 1 base.

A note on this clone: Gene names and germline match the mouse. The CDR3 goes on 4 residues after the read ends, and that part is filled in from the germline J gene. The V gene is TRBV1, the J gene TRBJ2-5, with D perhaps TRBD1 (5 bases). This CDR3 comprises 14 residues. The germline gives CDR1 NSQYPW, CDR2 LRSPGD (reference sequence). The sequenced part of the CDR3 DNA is TGCACCTGCAGTGCGGGAGGGGTCCCAGAC. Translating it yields CTCSAGGVPD. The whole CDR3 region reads CTCSAGGVPDTQYF.

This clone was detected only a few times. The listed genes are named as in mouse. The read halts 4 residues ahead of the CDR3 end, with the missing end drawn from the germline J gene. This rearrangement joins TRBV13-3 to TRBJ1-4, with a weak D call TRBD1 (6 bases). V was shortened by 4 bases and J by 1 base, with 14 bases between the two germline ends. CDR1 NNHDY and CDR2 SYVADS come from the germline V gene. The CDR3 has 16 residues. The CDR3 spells CASSSGTKDSNERLFF. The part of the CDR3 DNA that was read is TGTGCCAGCAGTTCCGGGACAAAGGATTCCAACGAA.